The 30 T cell receptor beta chains below all came from one sample that was sequenced in a study of blood T cell repertoires in COVID-19 (dated by TCRdb to the early 2020s). To prepare the library, the immunoSEQ multiplex PCR assay was applied. TCRdb re-hosts the immuneACCESS table, in-frame sequences only. Its copies lack some clones; in the studies checked, an unresolved V gene accounts for under half of them, and the cause for the rest is not known. The sample records 300,000 to 400,000 clones, over 75% of which are singletons. The ten largest clonotypes hold over 4.5% of the sample. The sample consisted of PBMCs or T cells enriched from blood (not recorded which). These receptors all come from a man aged 25 to 40 who had recovered from COVID-19.

This clone has just a few counts. V is TRBV3-1 (or the pseudogene TRBV3-2) and J is TRBJ1-5; no definite D call. CDR1 is LGHDT and CDR2 is YNNKEL in the germline V gene (reference sequence). Trimming cost V 3 bases and J 4 bases, with 13 bases left between them. This CDR3 comprises 15 residues. CDR3 sequence: CASSHFEGTNQPQHF. CDR3 nucleotide sequence: TGTGCCAGCAGCCATTTTGAGGGTACTAATCAGCCCCAGCATTTT.

A single count supports this clone. CDR3 nucleotides: TGTGCCAGCAGCTCCCGGGTGGGCAGGGAAAGGTTGACCCAGCATTTT. Its protein product is CASSSRVGRERLTQHF. This rearrangement joins TRBV7-8 to TRBJ1-5, with D possibly being TRBD1 (5 bases). The germline gives CDR1 SGHVS, CDR2 FQNEAQ. V lost 4 bases and J 11 bases, leaving 24 bases between the germline ends. The CDR3 runs to 16 residues. Using reference TRBV7-8 and TRBJ1-5 for the parts outside the CDR3, the full variable domain is GAGVSQSPRYKVAKRGQDVALRCDPISGHVSLFWYQQALGQGPEFLTYFQNEAQLDKSGLPSDRFFAERPEGSVSTLKIQRTQQEDSAVYLCASSSRVGRERLTQHFGDGTRLSIL.

A single count supports this clone. The chain employs TRBV28 and TRBJ2-3; 9 bases are a match to TRBD2. Unmatched junction bases numbered 8, after V lost 5 bases and J lost 2 bases. Germline V gives CDR1 MDHEN, CDR2 SYDVKM. CDR3 length equals 16 residues. The CDR3 nucleotides are TGTGCCAGCAGTACGGTGACTAGCGGCTACACAGATACGCAGTATTTT. It is translated as CASSTVTSGYTDTQYF.

The V and J genes are TRBV7-9 and TRBJ2-7, with D possibly being TRBD2 (6 bases). With 2 bases removed from V and 2 bases from J, the gap between germline ends came to 13 bases. The length of the CDR3 is 15 residues. Per germline, CDR1 SEHNR and CDR2 FQNEAQ (reference sequence). In DNA form, the CDR3 reads TGTGCCAGCAGCTTATCTACCGGGGGAACCTACGAGCAGTACTTC. The encoded protein is CASSLSTGGTYEQYF.

J is TRBJ2-2 and V is TRBV27; maybe TRBD1 (5 bases). CDR1 and CDR2 from the germline V gene are MNHEY and SMNVEV (reference sequence). Deletions cut 7 bases from V and 4 bases from J, with 19 bases between. The CDR3 length is 16 residues. This CDR3 reads CASTLGPGSATGELFF. The CDR3, as DNA: TGTGCCAGCACCTTAGGACCAGGGTCGGCCACCGGGGAGCTGTTTTTT.

This clone was observed a single time. The rearrangement links TRBV5-6 to TRBJ1-2; D might be TRBD1 (5 bases). Trimming removed 1 base at V and 3 bases at J, with 10 bases between. CDR1 is SGHDT, CDR2 YYEEEE, per germline. The CDR3 consists of 14 residues. The CDR3, as DNA: TGTGCCAGCAGCTTGAGTGGGGCAGACTATGGCTACACCTTC. Amino acids: CASSLSGADYGYTF.

The rearrangement uses TRBV11-2 and TRBJ2-7, with TRBD1 as a possible D gene (6 bases). Germline V lookup: CDR1 SGHAT, CDR2 FQNNGV. CDR3 length equals 11 residues. Trimming removed 4 bases from V and 6 bases from J, with 7 bases in between. The CDR3 coding sequence is TGTGCCAGCAGCTGGGGGCCCGAGCAGTACTTC. It specifies CASSWGPEQYF.

This clone was observed once. The chain combines TRBV30 with TRBJ2-3; D is uncertain. The CDR3 spans 16 residues. The V end lost 0 bases, the J end lost 1 base, and 14 bases lay between the germline ends. The germline V gene encodes CDR1 GTSNPN and CDR2 SVGIG (reference sequence). The CDR3: CAWSVGLVSGTDTQYF. CDR3 coding DNA: TGTGCCTGGAGTGTAGGTCTAGTGTCAGGCACAGATACGCAGTATTTT. The whole variable domain, remainder taken from reference TRBV30 and TRBJ2-3, is SQTIHQWPATLVQPVGSPLSLECTVEGTSNPNLYWYRQAAGRGLQLLFYSVGIGQISSEVPQNLSASRPQDRQFILSSKKLLLSDSGFYLCAWSVGLVSGTDTQYFGPGTRLTVL.

The chain recombines TRBV2 with TRBJ2-7; TRBD1 is a possible D gene (5 bases). Per the germline V gene, CDR1 is SNHLY and CDR2 is FYNNEI. V lost 3 bases to trimming and J lost 2 bases, with 11 bases between them. The CDR3 has 14 amino acids. The CDR3 DNA is TGTGCCAGCAGTGAGGTGCAGGGCACCTACGAGCAGTACTTC. It codes for CASSEVQGTYEQYF.

V is TRBV5-1 and J is TRBJ1-1; tentative D call: TRBD1 (5 bases). With 5 bases removed from V and 5 bases from J, the gap between germline ends came to 10 bases. The germline V gene encodes CDR1 SGHRS and CDR2 YFSETQ. CDR3 length: 12 amino acids. CDR3 bases: TGCGCCAGCAGTCAGGGAGGGACTGAAGCTTTCTTT. Its protein product is CASSQGGTEAFF.

The chain joins TRBV5-4 to TRBJ2-1; TRBD1 is a possible D gene (6 bases). The V end lost 5 bases, the J end lost 0 bases, and 15 bases lay between the germline ends. Germline-derived CDR1 and CDR2 are SGHNT and YYREEE (reference sequence). The CDR3 covers 16 residues. CDR3 amino acids: CASSPHTGSSYNEQFF. The CDR3 region has the DNA TGTGCCAGCAGTCCTCACACAGGGAGCTCCTACAATGAGCAGTTCTTC.

This clone came up a few times. The chain links TRBV5-5 to TRBJ1-2; TRBD1 is a possible D gene (6 bases). The germline gives CDR1 SGHKS, CDR2 YYEKEE (reference sequence). The germline V and J ends were trimmed by 1 base and 4 bases, with 14 bases remaining between them. The CDR3 length is 15 residues. The DNA for the CDR3 is TGTGCCAGCAGCTTGACGGACAGAGCTACCTATGGCTACACCTTC. Its protein is CASSLTDRATYGYTF.

The chain is built from TRBV6-5 and TRBJ1-5, with 9 nucleotides matching TRBD1. Germline values: CDR1 MNHEY, CDR2 SVGAGI. The trim removed 6 bases at V and 5 bases at J, leaving 5 bases unmatched. The CDR3 is made up of 14 amino acids. For the CDR3, the DNA is TGTGCCAGCAGCCGGACAGGGGAGCATCAGCCCCAGCATTTT. Protein product: CASSRTGEHQPQHF.

The chain joins TRBV9 to TRBJ2-3; D is undetermined. The CDR3 length is 17 residues. Trimming removed 0 bases from V and 0 bases from J, with 14 bases in between. Germline V gives CDR1 SGDLS, CDR2 YYNGEE. The CDR3 reads CASSVGSVGFSTDTQYF. The CDR3 coding sequence is TGTGCCAGCAGCGTAGGTTCGGTGGGCTTTAGCACAGATACGCAGTATTTT.

This chain joins TRBV7-8 and TRBJ1-5, with 7 bases lining up with TRBD1. J gave up 0 bases and V 5 bases, and 4 bases lay outside the gene matches. The CDR3 is 15 residues long. In germline, CDR1 is SGHVS, CDR2 FQNEAQ. The CDR3 DNA sequence: TGTGCCAGCAGCCATGACAGGGTTAGCAATCAGCCCCAGCATTTT. Translation gives CASSHDRVSNQPQHF.

CDR3 sequence reads: CASSYSMALRASYNSPLHF. DNA for the CDR3: TGTGCCAGCAGTTACTCGATGGCCCTGAGGGCATCCTATAATTCACCCCTCCACTTT. The gene calls are TRBV6-2 or TRBV6-3 and TRBJ1-6; D uncertain. Trimming took off 0 bases at V and 1 base at J, with 16 bases between the two ends. Germline V gives CDR1 MNHEY, CDR2 SVGEGT. This CDR3 is built from 19 residues.

This clone appeared a single time. The rearrangement uses TRBV3-1 (or the pseudogene TRBV3-2) and TRBJ2-2; no clear D gene. CDR1 is LGHDT, CDR2 YNNKEL, per germline (reference sequence). Trimming took 0 bases from V and 3 from J, leaving 11 bases between them. The CDR3 runs to 16 residues. The CDR3 spells CASSQDRYQDTGELFF. CDR3 nucleotides: TGTGCCAGCAGCCAAGATAGGTATCAGGACACCGGGGAGCTGTTTTTT.

A few counts support this clone. The V and J genes are TRBV10-3 and TRBJ2-2, with D perhaps matching TRBD1 (6 bases). V was clipped by 2 bases and J by 4 bases, with 14 bases between them. The CDR3 totals 16 residues. Germline V gene lookup returns CDR1 ENHRY and CDR2 SYGVKD. Here the CDR3 reads CAISEPTGIGTGELFF. CDR3 in DNA: TGTGCCATCAGTGAGCCCACAGGGATAGGCACCGGGGAGCTGTTTTTT.

This sequence joins TRBV6-5 and TRBJ1-2, with 8 bases identical to TRBD1. The V gene end was trimmed by 2 bases and the J gene end by 6 bases; junction bases not matched to a gene: 5. Germline V gene sequence: CDR1 MNHEY, CDR2 SVGAGI. This CDR3 is 14 amino acids long. The CDR3 spells CASSYRTGKDGYTF. Here the CDR3 DNA reads TGTGCCAGCAGTTACCGGACAGGGAAAGATGGCTACACCTTC.

This chain joins TRBV5-4 and TRBJ2-5, with no clear D. The V and J ends lost 4 bases and 3 bases respectively, with 16 bases between them. The CDR3 has 15 residues. Germline V lookup: CDR1 SGHNT, CDR2 YYREEE (reference sequence). This CDR3 reads CASSVDPRKEETQYF. The CDR3 bases are TGTGCCAGCAGCGTGGACCCTAGAAAGGAAGAGACCCAGTACTTC.

The V gene is TRBV29-1, the J gene TRBJ1-2; TRBD1 matches at 8 bases. V gave up 4 bases and J gave up 8 bases; unmatched junction bases: 3. The CDR3 is made up of 11 amino acids. Per germline, CDR1 SQVTM and CDR2 ANQGSEA. The CDR3 region is CSVGGTGGYTF. The CDR3 DNA reads TGCAGCGTTGGGGGGACAGGAGGCTACACCTTC. The full variable domain, rest sourced from reference TRBV29-1 and TRBJ1-2, is SAVISQKPSRDICQRGTSLTIQCQVDSQVTMMFWYRQQPGQSLTLIATANQGSEATYESGFVIDKFPISRPNLTFSTLTVSNMSPEDSSIYLCSVGGTGGYTFGSGTRLTVV.

This clone appeared a single time. The chain has TRBV5-4 and TRBJ2-2, with 7 positions matching TRBD1. CDR1 is SGHNT and CDR2 is YYREEE in the germline V gene (reference sequence). After removal of 7 bases from V and 2 bases from J, the junction contained 5 bases not matched to a gene. This CDR3 has 14 residues. The CDR3 nucleotides read TGTGCCAGCTCGGGACAGCCTAACACCGGGGAGCTGTTTTTT. Its protein product is CASSGQPNTGELFF.

V usage is TRBV30 and J usage is TRBJ2-5, with 12 bases lining up with TRBD1. J was trimmed by 5 bases and V by 0 bases; bases with no gene match: 7. This CDR3 region has 16 residues. The germline gives CDR1 GTSNPN, CDR2 SVGIG (reference sequence). The CDR3 region has the DNA TGTGCCTGGAGTGTAAGAGGGACAGGGGGCTTGGAGACCCAGTACTTC. Its translation: CAWSVRGTGGLETQYF. Full variable domain (outside the CDR3, taken from reference TRBV30 and TRBJ2-5): SQTIHQWPATLVQPVGSPLSLECTVEGTSNPNLYWYRQAAGRGLQLLFYSVGIGQISSEVPQNLSASRPQDRQFILSSKKLLLSDSGFYLCAWSVRGTGGLETQYFGPGTRLLVL.

The chain employs TRBV3-1 (or the pseudogene TRBV3-2) and TRBJ1-1; TRBD1 matches at 10 bases. The CDR3 spans 14 residues. CDR1 is LGHDT and CDR2 is YNNKEL in the germline V gene (reference sequence). V lost 1 base and J lost 4; bases outside the gene matches: 0. CDR3 residues: CASSQGTGGTEAFF. CDR3 nucleotide sequence: TGTGCCAGCAGCCAAGGGACAGGGGGCACTGAAGCTTTCTTT.

This sequence joins TRBV2 and TRBJ1-5; D uncertain. Germline CDR1 is SNHLY and CDR2 is FYNNEI. The V and J ends lost 2 bases and 0 bases respectively, with 5 bases between them. The CDR3 has 14 amino acids. CDR3: CASSELSSNQPQHF. Here the CDR3 DNA reads TGTGCCAGCAGTGAATTGAGTAGCAATCAGCCCCAGCATTTT.

The chain uses TRBV11-2 and TRBJ1-4, with D uncertain. In germline, CDR1 is SGHAT, CDR2 FQNNGV. The V and J ends lost 2 bases and 7 bases respectively, with 11 bases between them. The CDR3 has 14 residues. The CDR3 reads CASSLSAVSEKLFF. The CDR3 region has the DNA TGTGCCAGCAGCTTATCGGCGGTCAGTGAAAAACTGTTTTTT.

V is TRBV20-1 and J is TRBJ2-6, with 11 bases fitting TRBD2. The CDR3 consists of 18 residues. J gave up 1 base and V 3 bases, and 8 bases lay outside the gene matches. CDR1 DFQATT and CDR2 SNEGSKA come from the germline V gene (reference sequence). The CDR3 reads CSASGLAGGWSGANVLTF. CDR3 in DNA: TGCAGTGCTAGTGGGCTAGCGGGGGGATGGTCTGGGGCCAACGTCCTGACTTTC.

The rearrangement links TRBV5-1 to TRBJ1-5; TRBD1 might be the D (5 bases). Germline CDR1 is SGHRS and CDR2 is YFSETQ. Trimming pared 5 bases from V and 0 bases from J, leaving 9 bases between. The CDR3 runs 14 residues. The CDR3 DNA reads TGCGCCAGCAGAACAGGTGATAGCAATCAGCCCCAGCATTTT. This translates into CASRTGDSNQPQHF. Drawing the rest from reference TRBV5-1 and TRBJ1-5, the complete variable domain is KAGVTQTPRYLIKTRGQQVTLSCSPISGHRSVSWYQQTPGQGLQFLFEYFSETQRNKGNFPGRFSGRQFSNSRSEMNVSTLELGDSALYLCASRTGDSNQPQHFGDGTRLSIL.

This rearrangement joins TRBV19 to TRBJ2-7; 10 bases map to TRBD1. Unmatched junction bases numbered 2, after V lost 1 base and J lost 2 bases. Germline V gene lookup returns CDR1 LNHDA and CDR2 SQIVND (reference sequence). The CDR3 is made up of 15 amino acids. The CDR3 loop is CASSIVGQGAYEQYF. In nucleotides, the CDR3 is TGTGCCAGTAGTATAGTTGGACAGGGGGCCTACGAGCAGTACTTC.

The chain is built from TRBV19 and TRBJ1-5, with D possibly matching TRBD1 (6 bases). Germline-derived CDR1 and CDR2 are LNHDA and SQIVND (reference sequence). This CDR3 spans 17 amino acids. The V gene lost 5 bases and the J gene lost 0 bases, with 17 bases spanning the gap. The CDR3: CASSGVGARNSNQPQHF. CDR3 sequence (DNA): TGTGCCAGTAGTGGTGTGGGGGCTCGGAATAGCAATCAGCCCCAGCATTTT.